The text below deals with one T cell receptor (beta chain). This clone was seen a handful of times. Its antigen specificity is not known. Base quality data are lacking; no much larger clone is found one base away. The CDR3 sequence holds 15 residues, the cysteine and phenylalanine included. Just CDR3 DNA is preserved here, 45 bases in frame from base 1. The germline V and J ends show losses of 4 bases and 8 bases respectively, and no gene match explains 9 bases of the junction. In the germline V gene (reference sequence), CDR1 corresponds to MNHNY and CDR2 to SVGAGI. The sample originates from a study of cytomegalovirus exposure and HLA in healthy donors (dated by TCRdb to 2017 to 2019). For the wider study: An earlier analysis of several hundred of the donors reported 276 Gb of sequence data and around 110 million unique TCR beta sequences obtained from about 170 million T cells. An early release covering roughly 640 HLA-typed donors comprised approximately 300 gigabases of sequencing data and around 80 million unique TCR sequences. Among the roughly 430 genotyped donors, under 90% belonged to the genetic ancestry cluster associated with self-reported Caucasian donors. The aim of the study was to test whether cataloging public T cell receptors could identify signatures of past pathogen exposure. The study used immunosequencing to profile the T cell repertoires of hundreds of subjects and linked those repertoires to cytomegalovirus serostatus. Along with the roughly 700-subject first cohort, a separate validation cohort of some 130 different subjects was used. To predict cytomegalovirus infection status, the study brought together high-throughput TCR immunosequencing, statistical association of individual TCRs with disease status, and machine learning. A later analysis re-analyzed previously published TCR beta repertoires from 666 donors and added high-resolution HLA genotyping to study TCR occurrence patterns. In the later analysis, no new phenotypic data were used to find candidate immune exposures; instead, reliance was placed on TCR beta sequences and their occurrence across donors. An earlier analysis of approximately 630 of the donors applied high-throughput TCR beta sequencing to assess whether each TCR beta V gene segment acted as functional or pseudogenic. Alongside the repertoire data, information on donor age, sex, ethnicity and CMV serostatus was compiled. Genome-wide SNP genotypes for about three fifths of the roughly 670 donors were used in a later genetic analysis, which treated that subset as a discovery cohort. All discovery cohort repertoires had been generated using a single sequencing platform. Class I and class II HLA loci were covered by the typing at four-digit resolution. Typing coverage varied by locus: about 629-640 donors for A, B, C, DRB1 and DQB1; approximately 520 for DQA1; more than 600 for DPA1; 450 to 480 for DPB1. About five DR-DQ haplotypes were treated as single units for association and clustering because of strong linkage in the cohort. Among around 400 genotyped donors of the cohort, an average of around 220,000 unique TCR beta nucleotide sequences was sequenced per donor, of which roughly 17% were non-productive.

The research as a whole found: Correlated functional status among segregating V segments might be attributable to linkage disequilibrium, but an unknown experimental factor could not be ruled out. The study gave a list of 150 to 200 TCR beta chains associated with cytomegalovirus. Assigning TCR associations to individual alleles was difficult when HLA alleles, especially DR and DQ, strongly co-occurred. Some IMGT-functional V segments, including TRBV6-2 and TRBV6-3, could not be told apart with the 87-base-pair reads, so those segments were excluded. In an earlier analysis of some 500 of the donors, most TCR beta V segments were observed in productive rearrangements about 90% or about 30% of the time, broadly matching IMGT annotations. Because some donors lacked HLA typing at each locus, the association tests relied only on the typed subset. A later analysis found that HLA-associated TCR beta chains were more clonally expanded and had lower generation probabilities than equally common non-associated chains. The sequencing pipeline was judged likely to have produced a cluster of highly shared sequence variants as a technical artifact. At a false discovery rate of 0.05, a later analysis linked 16,951 TCR beta sequences to specific HLA alleles. A later analysis found that TCR association rates varied across HLA loci, with DRB1 alleles showing the most associated TCRs and HLA-C alleles the fewest. Over 15 rarely observed V segments, including chromosome 9 orphons, were excluded from the earlier analysis of some 590 of the donors because counts were too low. CMV serostatus was the only immune exposure information available for the cohort. A later analysis found that most CMV-associated TCR beta chains appeared HLA-restricted, with HLA associations seemingly driven largely by CMV exposure. According to a later genetic analysis, donors in an Asian-associated ancestry cluster had fewer N-insertions in productive TCRs than the approximately 610-donor mean. Three of the identified cytomegalovirus-associated TCR beta chains were confirmed in vitro to be specific for cytomegalovirus antigens. Presence/absence analyses assumed roughly uniform sequencing depth across donors, an assumption that may not hold. According to the authors, the approach could potentially be generalized to other disease states and immunological phenotypes. Most TCR sequences were observed very rarely across donors, whereas some public TCRs were present in many individuals. A further reported finding was that TCR beta sequences accurately predicted the HLA-A and HLA-B alleles for most subjects in the first cohort. According to a later analysis, parvovirus B19, influenza, CMV and Epstein-Barr virus appeared linked to several top co-occurrence clusters. Cytomegalovirus status was reported to be diagnosed by the classifier with high specificity and sensitivity in both the original and validation cohorts. In a later genetic analysis, a missense DCLRE1C variant was associated with V-gene and J-gene trimming of TCR beta chains, and the association was replicated in an independent cohort. This cohort had only TCR beta chains sequenced, and the lack of alpha or paired-chain data limited which features could be detected.

Library preparation used the immunoSEQ multiplex PCR assay. For the multiplex PCR, a mixture combining 60 forward primers for TCR Vbeta segments and 13 reverse primers for TCR Jbeta segments was used. The CDR3 region of rearranged TCR beta genes was amplified from genomic DNA by a multiplex PCR assay. The Illumina HiSeq System was used to sequence the amplified TCR beta libraries as 87-base-pair reads. For the original study's pipeline: In a later analysis, some 80 million unique TCR beta chains were counted across the roughly 700 repertoires, and roughly 11 million of these chains were shared by at least two donors. Raw reads were error-corrected and collapsed into unique sequences with a nearest-neighbor algorithm that merged closely related sequences to remove PCR and sequencing errors. CDR3 sequences were aligned to IMGT reference sequences to assign V, D and J gene segments. Each retained sequence needed at least a six-nucleotide match to both a V gene segment and a J gene segment. A rearrangement was called productive if the CDR3 had no stop codons and remained in frame with V and J, and every other rearrangement was called non-productive. Following IMGT convention, CDR3 was defined as the stretch from the second conserved V-encoded cysteine to the conserved J-encoded phenylalanine. The earlier analysis of 500 to 750 of the donors excluded any sequence lacking an unambiguous match to a single V gene segment. An earlier analysis of roughly 590 of the donors called V segments functional above 56.7% productive rearrangements and segregating when the between-donor standard deviation exceeded 5%. A statistical classification framework was built to diagnose cytomegalovirus status from the catalog of TCR beta chain sequences. In a later analysis, V and J genes were assigned by comparing TCR nucleotide sequences against IMGT/GENE-DB human TR gene sequences. Using the TCRdist pipeline, a later analysis assigned CDR3 sequences along with most-parsimonious VDJ recombination scenarios. In a later analysis, every TCR beta chain was defined by the combination of its CDR3 amino acid sequence and its V-gene family, and reads without a unique V-gene family were dropped. To address suspected cross-contamination and a sequencing artifact, a later analysis removed a few hundred highly shared, low-generation-probability nucleotide sequences. In a later analysis, a clonal expansion index for each public chain was calculated from normalized within-repertoire ranks of inferred template counts. In a later analysis, generation probabilities were computed using a VDJ recombination model fitted to out-of-frame rearrangements, and the results were checked against IGoR. A later analysis scored TCR-TCR, TCR-HLA and TCR-CMV co-occurrence with hypergeometric tests, applying a repertoire-size bias correction to TCR pairs. To estimate false discovery rates, a later analysis permuted the HLA or CMV assignments 20 times. In a later analysis, co-occurring TCRs were grouped using DBSCAN, and TCRdist sequence similarity was added for clustering within HLA-allele-positive subsets. For co-occurrence clustering, repertoires with fewer than 30,000 or more than 120,000 public chains were excluded, along with roughly 5 repertoires with anomalous nucleotide sharing. The clones in this table, taken by TCRdb from immuneACCESS, are in-frame only. Not every clone is retained; where verified, under half of the shortfall comes from an unresolved V gene, and the cause of the rest is unknown. For V, J and clone size, that table is used; D and trimming come from the DNA. Here the sample has roughly 120,000 clones; approximately 77% occur a single time. Of the sample, around 4.9% falls within the top ten clones.

The cohort comprised hundreds of healthy bone marrow donors. All cohort members were sampled while nominally healthy, although unrecorded immune exposures were likely present. The donor tested CMV seropositive and was one of the 289 seropositive cohort members. A peripheral blood sample was collected from each donor, and TCR beta sequencing was performed on peripheral blood mononuclear cells. Genomic DNA extraction from the blood cell samples was performed with the Qiagen DNeasy Blood Extraction Kit. Material for sequencing was PBMCs. This TCR derives from a man aged 50 or older in good health and CMV-seropositive. The sequence is built from TRBV6-6 and TRBJ1-4; 8 middle bases align to TRBD1. The CDR3 protein sequence reads: CASSSSGGAREKLFF. The nucleotide sequence reads as follows: TGTGCCAGCAGTTCTTCAGGGGGCGCGAGGGAAAAACTGTTTTTT.